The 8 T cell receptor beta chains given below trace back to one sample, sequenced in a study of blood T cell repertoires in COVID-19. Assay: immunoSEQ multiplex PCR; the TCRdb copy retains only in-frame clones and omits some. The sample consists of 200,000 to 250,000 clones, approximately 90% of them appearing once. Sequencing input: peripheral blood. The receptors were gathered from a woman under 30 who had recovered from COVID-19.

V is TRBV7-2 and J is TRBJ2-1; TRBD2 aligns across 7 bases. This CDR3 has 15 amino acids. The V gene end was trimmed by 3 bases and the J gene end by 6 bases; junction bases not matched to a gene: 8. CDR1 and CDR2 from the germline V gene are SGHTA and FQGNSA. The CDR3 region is CASSFGLAESNEQFF. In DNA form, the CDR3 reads TGTGCCAGCAGCTTTGGGCTAGCGGAGTCCAATGAGCAGTTCTTC.

The CDR3, as DNA: TGTGCCTGTATTAGAAGGGGCACCGGGGAGCTGTTTTTT. Translated: CACIRRGTGELFF. The chain joins TRBV30 to TRBJ2-2, with D possibly TRBD1 on 5 matching bases. The CDR3 contains 13 residues. Germline V gives CDR1 GTSNPN, CDR2 SVGIG (reference sequence). V lost 6 bases, J lost 4 bases, and 12 bases lay in between.

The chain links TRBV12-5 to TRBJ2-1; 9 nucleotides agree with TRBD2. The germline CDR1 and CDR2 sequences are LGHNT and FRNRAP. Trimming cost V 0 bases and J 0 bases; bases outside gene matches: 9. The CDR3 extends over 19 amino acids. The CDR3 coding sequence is TGTGCTAGTGGTTTGGTACTGACTAGCGGTCCGAGCTCCTACAATGAGCAGTTCTTC. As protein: CASGLVLTSGPSSYNEQFF.

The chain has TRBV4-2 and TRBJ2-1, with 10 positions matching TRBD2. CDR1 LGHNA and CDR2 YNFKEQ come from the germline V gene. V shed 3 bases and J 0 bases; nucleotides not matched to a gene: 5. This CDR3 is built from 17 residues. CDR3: CASSQPSSGSSYNEQFF. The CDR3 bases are TGTGCCAGCAGCCAGCCCTCTAGCGGGAGCTCCTACAATGAGCAGTTCTTC.

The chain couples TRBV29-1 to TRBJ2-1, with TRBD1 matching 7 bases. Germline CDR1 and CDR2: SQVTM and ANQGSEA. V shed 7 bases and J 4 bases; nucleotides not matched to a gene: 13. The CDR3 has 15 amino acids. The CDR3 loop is CSGLSRGGLYNEQFF. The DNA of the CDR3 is TGCAGCGGCCTGTCCAGAGGGGGCTTGTACAATGAGCAGTTCTTC.

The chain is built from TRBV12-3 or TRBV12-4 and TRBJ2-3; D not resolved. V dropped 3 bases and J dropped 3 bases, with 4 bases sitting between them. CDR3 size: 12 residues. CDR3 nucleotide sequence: TGTGCCAGCAGTTTTGCGACAGATACGCAGTATTTT. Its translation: CASSFATDTQYF.

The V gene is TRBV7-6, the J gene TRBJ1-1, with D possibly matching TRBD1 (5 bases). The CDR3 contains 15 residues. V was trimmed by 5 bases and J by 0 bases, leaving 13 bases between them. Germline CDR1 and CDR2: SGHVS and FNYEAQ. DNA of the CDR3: TGTGCCAGCAGCCCCCAGACAGTGATGAACACTGAAGCTTTCTTT. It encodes CASSPQTVMNTEAFF.

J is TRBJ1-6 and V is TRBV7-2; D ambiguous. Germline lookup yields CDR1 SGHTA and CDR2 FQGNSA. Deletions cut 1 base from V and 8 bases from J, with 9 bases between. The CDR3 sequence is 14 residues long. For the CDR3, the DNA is TGTGCCAGCAGCTTAGGACATTCGGATTCACCCCTCCACTTT. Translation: CASSLGHSDSPLHF.